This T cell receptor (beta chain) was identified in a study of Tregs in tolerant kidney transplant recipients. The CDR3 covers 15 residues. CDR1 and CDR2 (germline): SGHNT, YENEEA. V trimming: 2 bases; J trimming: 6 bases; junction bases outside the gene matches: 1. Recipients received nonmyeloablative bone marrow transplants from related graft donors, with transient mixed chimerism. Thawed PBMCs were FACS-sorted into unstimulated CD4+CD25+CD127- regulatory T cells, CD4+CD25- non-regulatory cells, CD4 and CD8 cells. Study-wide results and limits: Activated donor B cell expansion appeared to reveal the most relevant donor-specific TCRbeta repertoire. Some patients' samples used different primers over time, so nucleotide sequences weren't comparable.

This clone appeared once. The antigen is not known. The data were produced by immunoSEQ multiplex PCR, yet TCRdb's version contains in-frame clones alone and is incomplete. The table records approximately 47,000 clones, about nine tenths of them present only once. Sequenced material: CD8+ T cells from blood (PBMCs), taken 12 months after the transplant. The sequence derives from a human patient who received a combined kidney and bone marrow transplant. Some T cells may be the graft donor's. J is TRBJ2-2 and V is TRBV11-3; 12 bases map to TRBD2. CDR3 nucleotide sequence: TGTGCCAGCAGCTTACTAGCGGGAGGGGCCGGGGAGCTGTTTTTT. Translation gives CASSLLAGGAGELFF.